The next 7 T cell receptor beta chains were all read from a single sample in a study of CD8 T cells in Susac syndrome. RNA totalling about 0.45 to 1 ug underwent reverse transcription with random hexamers. TCRdb recomputed calls from the immunoSEQ multiplex PCR reads with MiXCR, one row per CDR3 protein. Of tens of thousands of distinct CDR3 sequences in the sample, around 95% were seen once. What was sequenced was CD8+ T cells from PBMCs. The receptors were sampled from a human donor in good health.

The rearrangement links TRBV7-9 to TRBJ2-7; D is uncertain. Trimming removed 5 bases at V and 4 bases at J, with 18 bases between. Germline CDR1 and CDR2: SEHNR and FQNEAQ (reference sequence). CDR3 size: 15 residues. The CDR3 region is CASSAPGPGPYEQYF. CDR3 in DNA: TGTGCCAGCAGCGCTCCGGGCCCTGGTCCTTACGAGCAGTACTTC. The full variable domain, in which reference TRBV7-9 and TRBJ2-7 provide the parts outside the CDR3, is DTGVSQNPRHKITKRGQNVTFRCDPISEHNRLYWYRQTLGQGPEFLTYFQNEAQLEKSRLLSDRFSAERPKGSFSTLEIQRTEQGDSAMYLCASSAPGPGPYEQYFGPGTRLTVT.

The gene calls are TRBV6-4 and TRBJ2-2, with D possibly TRBD2 on 7 matching bases. V was cut by 3 bases and J by 2 bases, with 10 bases left in between. CDR3 length: 15 residues. Germline V CDR1 and CDR2: MRHNA, SNTAGT. The CDR3 spells CASSEAGANTGELFF. Here the CDR3 DNA reads TGTGCCAGCAGTGAGGCGGGGGCAAACACCGGGGAGCTGTTTTTT.

This clonotype was seen only a few times. The chain is built from TRBV11-3 and TRBJ2-7; 9 nucleotides align to TRBD1. V lost 5 bases and J lost 3; bases outside the gene matches: 8. The CDR3 runs to 15 residues. From germline, CDR1 is SGHNT and CDR2 YENEEA. As DNA, the CDR3 is TGTGCCAGCAGCATGGGGACAGGGAAAAACTACGAGCAGTACTTC. As protein: CASSMGTGKNYEQYF.

V is TRBV7-8 and J is TRBJ2-7; the match to TRBD1 covers 11 bases. Losses at the gene ends were 6 bases for V and 2 bases for J; bases not matched to a gene: 6. Germline V gene lookup returns CDR1 SGHVS and CDR2 FQNEAQ. The CDR3 has 15 amino acids. CDR3 sequence reads: CASSRGQGATYEQYF. CDR3 DNA sequence: TGTGCCAGCAGTCGAGGACAGGGGGCCACCTACGAGCAGTACTTC.

This chain connects TRBV20-1 to TRBJ1-1; D is uncertain. CDR3 length equals 11 residues. With 5 bases removed from V and 3 bases from J, the gap between germline ends came to 7 bases. Germline CDR1 DFQATT, CDR2 SNEGSKA (reference sequence). The DNA of the CDR3 is TGCAGTGCTTATCAGTACACTGAAGCTTTCTTT. It encodes CSAYQYTEAFF.

This clonotype was seen just once. The V call is TRBV19, the J call TRBJ1-5; TRBD1 matches 7 bases. This CDR3 comprises 14 residues. V shed 5 bases, J shed 1 base, and the junction held 2 bases outside the gene matches. Looked up from germline, CDR1 is LNHDA and CDR2 is SQIVND (reference sequence). CDR3 region: CASSADRSNQPQHF. In DNA, the CDR3 is TGTGCCAGTAGTGCGGACAGGAGCAATCAGCCCCAGCATTTT. The variable domain in full, with the rest retrieved from reference TRBV19 and TRBJ1-5, is DGGITQSPKYLFRKEGQNVTLSCEQNLNHDAMYWYRQDPGQGLRLIYYSQIVNDFQKGDIAEGYSVSREKKESFPLTVTSAQKNPTAFYLCASSADRSNQPQHFGDGTRLSIL.

The rearrangement uses TRBV27 and TRBJ2-7; D is possibly TRBD1 or TRBD2 (6 bases each). Germline loops: CDR1 MNHEY, CDR2 SMNVEV (reference sequence). With 3 bases removed from V and 6 bases from J, the gap between germline ends came to 18 bases. The CDR3 runs 15 residues. CDR3: CASSLRQQGGGEQYF. CDR3 in DNA: TGTGCCAGCAGTTTGCGACAGCAAGGGGGAGGCGAGCAGTACTTC.